The present T cell receptor beta chain was sequenced within a study of blood T cell repertoires in COVID-19. Germline lookup yields CDR1 LNHDA and CDR2 SQIVND (reference sequence). This CDR3 is built from 15 residues. V lost 4 bases to trimming and J lost 2 bases, with 14 bases between them. In the original workflow: Estimates of nucleated cell counts were drawn from the amplification of reference gene primers. The data were produced by immunoSEQ multiplex PCR, yet TCRdb's version contains in-frame clones alone and is incomplete. V and J calls and clone size come straight from that table; D and trimming were deduced from the DNA. The data show approximately 260,000 clones, with approximately 86% seen just once and about 3.5% held by the top ten. Those enrolled, adults aged 18 to 89 years, came from some 25 US areas.

This chain connects TRBV19 to TRBJ1-1, with D perhaps TRBD1 (5 bases). Material for sequencing was PBMCs or T cells enriched from blood (not recorded which). The clonotype comes from a woman aged 40 to 50 with acute COVID-19. The CDR3 is CASSTISGVNTEAFF. The CDR3 DNA reads as TGTGCCAGTAGTACGATTTCGGGGGTCAACACTGAAGCTTTCTTT.